The 12 T cell receptor gamma chains below come from one sample, sequenced in a study of gamma delta lymphoproliferative disorders and STAT genes. TCRdb reprocessed the multiplex PCR reads using CATT. The table shows 1,500 to 2,000 gamma-chain clones, with about 10% occurring only once. Sequencing used genomic DNA taken from PBMCs of patients and controls. The sample taken for sequencing was blood. These receptors came from a human donor in good health.

This clone counts as medium-sized. The chain joins TRGV3 to TRGJ1 or TRGJ2. The J gene, missing from TCRdb, was assigned here through DNA to germline matching. The CDR3 runs 9 residues. The V segment lost 10 bases and the J segment 12 bases; nucleotides outside the gene matches: 9. Germline V lookup: CDR1 VTNTFY, CDR2 YDVSTARD (reference sequence). As DNA, the CDR3 is TGTGCCACACCTTTCGGGAAACTCTTT. This translates into CATPFGKLF.

With respect to this clone: The TCRdb record carries a much larger clone's protein, which differs from this DNA's translation at residue 3; a read error is the likely cause, and the protein listed here is the DNA translation. V and J are TRGV2 and TRGJP2. Here the J gene came from matching the DNA to germline, since TCRdb omits it. The germline CDR1 and CDR2 sequences are EGSNGY and YDSYNSKV. The CDR3 consists of 16 residues. CDR3 in amino acids: CAAWDGRGSSDWIKTF. The CDR3 nucleotides are TGTGCCGCCTGGGACGGGCGGGGTAGTAGTGATTGGATCAAGACGTTT.

This clone ranks as medium-sized. V gene TRGV9 combines with J gene TRGJ1 or TRGJ2. Here the J gene was assigned by germline matching of the DNA, as TCRdb has none. The CDR3 consists of 15 residues. Losses at the gene ends were 2 bases for V and 3 bases for J; bases not matched to a gene: 10. CDR1 and CDR2 (germline): GITISATS, ISYDGTV (reference sequence). CDR3 sequence (DNA): TGTGCCTTGTGGGAGGAACCCCTCCCTTATTATAAGAAACTCTTT. This gives the protein CALWEEPLPYYKKLF.

This clone came up many times. This chain connects TRGV2 to TRGJ1 or TRGJ2. The J gene was not available in TCRdb and was assigned here by matching the DNA to germline segments. CDR1 is EGSNGY, CDR2 YDSYNSKV, per germline. The CDR3 runs to 14 residues. The ends lost 2 bases at V and 2 bases at J; junction bases unmatched: 6. The CDR3 reads CATWDETDYYKKLF. For the CDR3, the DNA is TGTGCCACCTGGGACGAGACCGATTATTATAAGAAACTCTTT.

This clone is judged medium-sized (0.01 to 0.1%). The rearrangement joins TRGV2 to TRGJP2. The J gene, not given by TCRdb, was assigned here from a germline match of the nucleotide sequence. After removal of 2 bases from V and 15 bases from J, the junction contained 3 bases not matched to a gene. The germline V gene has CDR1 EGSNGY and CDR2 YDSYNSKV. This CDR3 is built from 10 residues. The chain's CDR3 is CATWDEVKTF. The CDR3 nucleotides read TGTGCCACCTGGGACGAGGTCAAGACGTTT.

This clone is judged medium-sized. The chain has TRGV10 and TRGJ1 or TRGJ2. TCRdb offers no J gene call, so here the DNA was matched to germline to obtain one. TRGV10 is known as an ORF, though its function is uncertain. The CDR3 spans 14 residues. With 8 bases clipped from V and 10 bases from J, the junction kept 18 bases outside the gene matches. The CDR3 protein is CAAWATPKPVKKLF. In nucleotides, the CDR3 is TGTGCTGCGTGGGCCACCCCAAAGCCCGTAAAGAAACTCTTT.

This clone appeared many times. The chain joins TRGV9 to TRGJ1 or TRGJ2. The J gene, missing from TCRdb, was assigned here through DNA to germline matching. V gave up 2 bases and J gave up 2 bases; unmatched junction bases: 9. Germline V CDR1 and CDR2: GITISATS, ISYDGTV (reference sequence). The CDR3 runs 15 residues. CDR3 DNA sequence: TGTGCCTTGTGGGAGGCTTCGGCAGATTATTATAAGAAACTCTTT. This codes for CALWEASADYYKKLF.

The sample holds a few counts of this clone. The chain couples TRGV9 to TRGJ1 or TRGJ2. Here the J gene was assigned by germline matching of the DNA, as TCRdb has none. The J segment lost 4 bases and the V segment lost 1 base, leaving 13 bases of the junction unmatched. From germline, CDR1 is GITISATS and CDR2 ISYDGTV (reference sequence). CDR3 size: 16 residues. The CDR3 DNA follows: TGTGCCTTGTGGGAGGTATCCATACCCCCATATTATAAGAAACTCTTT. Translating gives CALWEVSIPPYYKKLF.

This clone qualifies as medium-sized (0.01 to 0.1%). V is TRGV2 and J is TRGJP1. Since TCRdb gives no J gene, matching the DNA to germline was used here to assign it. The CDR3 length is 16 residues. Germline V lookup: CDR1 EGSNGY, CDR2 YDSYNSKV. V shed 0 bases, J shed 6 bases, and the junction held 10 bases outside the gene matches. CDR3 sequence reads: CATWDGLIVAGWFKIF. As DNA, the CDR3 is TGTGCCACCTGGGACGGGCTCATCGTCGCTGGTTGGTTCAAGATATTT.

This clone is labeled medium-sized (0.01 to 0.1%). This chain links TRGV9 with TRGJ1 or TRGJ2. Because TCRdb records no J gene, it was assigned here through a match of the DNA to germline. CDR3 length: 9 amino acids. The germline V gene encodes CDR1 GITISATS and CDR2 ISYDGTV (reference sequence). CDR3 sequence (DNA): TGTGCTTTGGGACTTGGGAAACTCTTT. Translated: CALGLGKLF.

This clone ranks as medium-sized. The rearrangement joins TRGV10 to TRGJ1 or TRGJ2. TCRdb carries no J gene annotation; the J gene was assigned here by matching the DNA with germline. TRGV10 is annotated as an ORF whose role is uncertain. This CDR3 is built from 13 residues. V shed 8 bases and J 2 bases; nucleotides not matched to a gene: 7. The CDR3 DNA is TGTGCTGCGTGGGCCCTGTATTATTATAAGAAACTCTTT. Its translation is CAAWALYYYKKLF.

In this sample, this clone is medium-sized. The rearrangement links TRGV10 to TRGJ1 or TRGJ2. The J gene was not available in TCRdb and was assigned here by matching the DNA to germline segments. TRGV10 is an open reading frame, and its role is uncertain. The junction had 8 bases not matched to a gene; V was cut back by 8 bases and J by 12 bases. The CDR3 runs 10 residues. The CDR3 loop is CAAWAGWKLF. CDR3 nucleotide sequence: TGTGCTGCGTGGGCGGGGTGGAAACTCTTT.